These 31 T cell receptor beta chains were all obtained from the same sample, sequenced in a study of cytomegalovirus exposure and HLA in healthy donors. PCR primers comprised 60 Vbeta and 13 Jbeta primers. TCRdb keeps only in-frame clones here, not all; method: immunoSEQ multiplex PCR. Altogether roughly 89,000 clones are present, roughly 80% being singletons, with the ten largest covering about 9.5%. The sample taken for sequencing was PBMCs. The source of these receptors is a young man in good health and CMV-seropositive.

The V call is TRBV7-9, the J call TRBJ2-1, with 9 bases that match TRBD1. The junction had 12 bases not matched to a gene; V was cut back by 2 bases and J by 10 bases. The CDR3 totals 16 residues. The V gene's germline CDR1 is SEHNR and CDR2 FQNEAQ (reference sequence). Here the CDR3 reads CASSLTGGDPGGEQFF. CDR3 in DNA: TGTGCCAGCAGCTTAACAGGGGGCGACCCTGGTGGGGAGCAGTTCTTC.

The V gene is TRBV19, the J gene TRBJ2-5, with D possibly TRBD1 on 6 matching bases. Trimming removed 1 base at V and 0 bases at J, with 9 bases between. This CDR3 is 15 amino acids long. The germline V gene has CDR1 LNHDA and CDR2 SQIVND (reference sequence). The CDR3 bases are TGTGCCAGTAGTATAGGACAGGTCAACCAAGAGACCCAGTACTTC. It codes for CASSIGQVNQETQYF.

The chain is built from TRBV19 and TRBJ2-7, with 12 bases aligning to TRBD2. The CDR3 contains 15 residues. The germline gives CDR1 LNHDA, CDR2 SQIVND (reference sequence). J gave up 3 bases and V 4 bases, and 4 bases lay outside the gene matches. CDR3 DNA sequence: TGTGCCAGTAGTACAACTAGCGGGGGGAGCTACGAGCAGTACTTC. It yields the protein CASSTTSGGSYEQYF.

The chain couples TRBV6-5 to TRBJ1-2, with a weak D call TRBD1 (6 bases). The CDR3 consists of 12 residues. Germline CDR1 MNHEY, CDR2 SVGAGI. Deletions cut 7 bases from V and 8 bases from J, with 14 bases between. The CDR3, as DNA: TGTGCCAGCACCCAAGGGGGGGTCGGCTACACCTTC. As protein: CASTQGGVGYTF.

The chain joins TRBV7-8 to TRBJ1-5, with D possibly matching TRBD1 (5 bases). The CDR3 covers 14 residues. V shed 2 bases and J shed 7 bases, with 12 bases lying between them. Germline CDR1 is SGHVS and CDR2 is FQNEAQ. The CDR3 DNA reads as TGTGCCAGCAGCTTACCAGGGCACGGCCAGCCCCAGCATTTT. This encodes CASSLPGHGQPQHF.

The rearrangement joins TRBV5-1 to TRBJ2-1; D not resolved. CDR1 and CDR2 from the germline V gene are SGHRS and YFSETQ. The V end was cut by 2 bases, the J end by 0 bases, with 6 bases between. This CDR3 contains 14 residues. This chain's CDR3 is CASSLEVSYNEQFF. Written as DNA, the CDR3 is TGCGCCAGCAGCTTAGAGGTCTCCTACAATGAGCAGTTCTTC.

This clone was observed a single time. The chain links TRBV28 to TRBJ2-7; a possible D gene is TRBD1 (6 bases). Germline V lookup: CDR1 MDHEN, CDR2 SYDVKM. V was cut by 3 bases and J by 3 bases, with 12 bases left in between. The length of the CDR3 is 14 residues. CDR3 nucleotide sequence: TGTGCCAGCAGTTTTCGGGGCAGGGGCTACGAGCAGTACTTC. This codes for CASSFRGRGYEQYF. Full variable domain (rest looked up from reference TRBV28 and TRBJ2-7): DVKVTQSSRYLVKRTGEKVFLECVQDMDHENMFWYRQDPGLGLRLIYFSYDVKMKEKGDIPEGYSVSREKKERFSLILESASTNQTSMYLCASSFRGRGYEQYFGPGTRLTVT.

The V and J genes are TRBV6-5 and TRBJ1-2, with D maybe TRBD1 (5 bases). Trimming removed 7 bases from V and 2 bases from J, with 11 bases in between. This CDR3 has 13 amino acids. CDR1 is MNHEY and CDR2 is SVGAGI in the germline V gene. CDR3 in amino acids: CASTAGRNYGYTF. The CDR3 region has the DNA TGTGCCAGCACCGCGGGGCGAAACTATGGCTACACCTTC.

This clone has only a few counts. The V call is TRBV2, the J call TRBJ2-3; 11 bases map to TRBD2. Germline loops: CDR1 SNHLY, CDR2 FYNNEI. V shed 5 bases and J 2 bases; nucleotides not matched to a gene: 3. CDR3 length: 15 residues. The CDR3 DNA reads as TGTGCCAGCAGTCTGGGACTAGCGGACACAGATACGCAGTATTTT. Translating gives CASSLGLADTDTQYF.

The gene calls are TRBV6-5 and TRBJ1-2; 11 nucleotides agree with TRBD1. With V trimmed by 2 bases and J by 8 bases, 10 bases remained unmatched. CDR1 is MNHEY and CDR2 is SVGAGI in the germline V gene. The CDR3 sequence is 16 residues long. The CDR3 loop is CASSYGTGGLYGGYTF. CDR3 sequence (DNA): TGTGCCAGCAGTTACGGGACAGGGGGACTCTATGGCGGCTACACCTTC.

This clone was counted only a few times. This sequence joins TRBV2 and TRBJ1-2; unclear D gene. Looked up from germline, CDR1 is SNHLY and CDR2 is FYNNEI. This CDR3 spans 12 amino acids. Trimming left V 5 bases short and J 4 bases short, with 8 bases between. The DNA for the CDR3 is TGTGCCAGCAGTCGGTCTGGCTATGGCTACACCTTC. It specifies CASSRSGYGYTF.

The chain is built from TRBV7-2 and TRBJ2-7, with TRBD2 matching 10 bases. V was clipped by 3 bases and J by 4 bases; unmatched bases: 3. CDR1 and CDR2 from the germline V gene are SGHTA and FQGNSA. This CDR3 has 14 residues. CDR3 coding DNA: TGTGCCAGCAGCTTTGTGACTAGCGGGTACGAGCAGTACTTC. Residues: CASSFVTSGYEQYF. The entire variable domain, with the rest obtained from reference TRBV7-2 and TRBJ2-7, is as follows: GAGVSQSPSNKVTEKGKDVELRCDPISGHTALYWYRQSLGQGLEFLIYFQGNSAPDKSGLPSDRFSAERTGGSVSTLTIQRTQQEDSAVYLCASSFVTSGYEQYFGPGTRLTVT.

This chain links TRBV28 with TRBJ1-2; unclear D gene. Germline V gene data show CDR1 as MDHEN and CDR2 as SYDVKM. V was clipped by 4 bases and J by 4 bases, with 16 bases between them. The CDR3 runs to 15 residues. The CDR3 nucleotides read TGTGCCAGCAGTTCCCCCGTTGAGGCGTTCTATGGCTACACCTTC. Translating it yields CASSSPVEAFYGYTF.

This rearrangement joins TRBV15 to TRBJ2-7; D might be TRBD2 (6 bases). Germline loops: CDR1 LNHNV, CDR2 YYDKDF (reference sequence). Trimming shortened V by 0 bases and J by 2 bases, and 8 bases separated the two germline ends. The CDR3 is 14 amino acids. In DNA, the CDR3 is TGTGCCACCAGCAGAGACTCGGGGGCCTACGAGCAGTACTTC. Translating it yields CATSRDSGAYEQYF.

The rearrangement links TRBV6-1 to TRBJ2-3; TRBD1 might be the D (6 bases). This CDR3 comprises 13 residues. V lost 6 bases and J 5 bases, leaving 12 bases between the germline ends. Germline V gene data show CDR1 as MNHNS and CDR2 as SASEGT. CDR3 sequence (DNA): TGTGCCAGCAGAGAATACAGGGAAGATACGCAGTATTTT. Amino acid sequence: CASREYREDTQYF.

This chain connects TRBV13 to TRBJ2-4; TRBD2 aligns across 13 bases. This CDR3 is 17 amino acids long. Trimming removed 4 bases from V and 0 bases from J; junction bases left unmatched: 3. CDR1 and CDR2 from the germline V gene are PRHDT and FYEKMQ (reference sequence). The CDR3 here is CASSYGLAGEAKNIQYF. The CDR3 DNA follows: TGTGCCAGCAGCTACGGACTAGCGGGGGAAGCCAAAAACATTCAGTACTTC. Together with reference TRBV13 and TRBJ2-4, the CDR3 gives the full variable domain: AAGVIQSPRHLIKEKRETATLKCYPIPRHDTVYWYQQGPGQDPQFLISFYEKMQSDKGSIPDRFSAQQFSDYHSELNMSSLELGDSALYFCASSYGLAGEAKNIQYFGAGTRLSVL.

This clone appeared a single time. The chain links TRBV7-3 to TRBJ2-1; D is perhaps TRBD2 (5 bases). The CDR3 has 15 residues. Looked up from germline, CDR1 is SGHTA and CDR2 is FQGTGA. With 3 bases removed from V and 4 bases from J, the gap between germline ends came to 13 bases. This CDR3 is CASSFGVPAYNEQFF. The CDR3 bases are TGTGCCAGCAGCTTCGGGGTGCCTGCATACAATGAGCAGTTCTTC. The whole variable domain, filled in from reference TRBV7-3 and TRBJ2-1, reads GAGVSQTPSNKVTEKGKYVELRCDPISGHTALYWYRQSLGQGPEFLIYFQGTGAADDSGLPNDRFFAVRPEGSVSTLKIQRTERGDSAVYLCASSFGVPAYNEQFFGPGTRLTVL.

The chain couples TRBV6-6 to TRBJ2-5; maybe TRBD1 (5 bases). The J call may not be correct, given that the DNA end is closer to TRBJ2-7. Germline V gene data show CDR1 as MNHNY and CDR2 as SVGAGI (reference sequence). There are 15 residues in the CDR3. CDR3: CASSYSSWQGYEQYF. The CDR3 coding sequence is TGTGCCAGCAGTTACTCGTCCTGGCAGGGCTACGAGCAGTACTTC.

This clone was seen only once. This rearrangement joins TRBV10-1 to TRBJ2-3, with 9 nucleotides matching TRBD2. The CDR3 is 22 amino acids. Germline assignment: CDR1 WNHNN and CDR2 SYGVQD (reference sequence). The J segment lost 10 bases and the V segment lost 0 bases, leaving 29 bases of the junction unmatched. This CDR3 is CASSESTPSLMAAGGPHSPQYF. The CDR3 DNA reads as TGCGCCAGCAGTGAGTCGACTCCGAGTTTGATGGCGGCGGGGGGGCCCCATTCGCCGCAGTATTTT.

The chain employs TRBV6-4 and TRBJ2-3; possibly TRBD2 for D (7 bases). The V gene's germline CDR1 is MRHNA and CDR2 SNTAGT. The CDR3 length is 14 residues. The V end lost 8 bases, the J end lost 0 bases, and 12 bases lay between the germline ends. Here the CDR3 reads CASGRGPSTDTQYF. In DNA, the CDR3 is TGTGCCAGCGGGCGGGGGCCTAGCACAGATACGCAGTATTTT.

This clone was counted a single time. V and J are TRBV29-1 and TRBJ2-5, with D unresolved. The length of the CDR3 is 12 residues. The V end was cut by 2 bases, the J end by 4 bases, with 8 bases between. The germline V gene has CDR1 SQVTM and CDR2 ANQGSEA. The CDR3 coding sequence is TGCAGCGTTGAAAAATCGTTAGAGACCCAGTACTTC. It yields the protein CSVEKSLETQYF.

For this clone: Its ends do not fully match the called genes, so a read error is possible. V and J are TRBV4-3 and TRBJ1-2, with D tentatively TRBD1 (5 bases). CDR1 and CDR2 (germline): LGHNA, YSLEER. The CDR3 length is 13 residues. CDR3 in amino acids: CASSQAGLTVLLF. The CDR3 nucleotides are TGCGCCAGCAGCCAAGCAGGCTTGACAGTCCTACTCTTC.

J is TRBJ1-3 and V is TRBV10-3; possible D gene TRBD1, 6 bases. V lost 6 bases to trimming and J lost 1 base, with 10 bases between them. This CDR3 contains 14 residues. Germline CDR1 and CDR2: ENHRY and SYGVKD. The DNA for the CDR3 is TGTGCCATCAGCCCCAGGGGATCTGGAAACACCATATATTTT. Protein sequence: CAISPRGSGNTIYF.

This clone appeared a single time. The V gene is TRBV18, the J gene TRBJ1-1; D may be TRBD1 (5 bases). V was cut by 2 bases and J by 1 base, with 8 bases left in between. The V gene's germline CDR1 is KGHSH and CDR2 LQKENI. The CDR3 totals 14 residues. As DNA, the CDR3 is TGTGCCAGCTCACCAGGGGGAGGGAACACTGAAGCTTTCTTT. Amino acid sequence: CASSPGGGNTEAFF. The variable domain in full, with the rest retrieved from reference TRBV18 and TRBJ1-1, is NAGVMQNPRHLVRRRGQEARLRCSPMKGHSHVYWYRQLPEEGLKFMVYLQKENIIDESGMPKERFSAEFPKEGPSILRIQQVVRGDSAAYFCASSPGGGNTEAFFGQGTRLTVV.

The V call is TRBV11-2, the J call TRBJ1-1; no definite D call. The germline V gene has CDR1 SGHAT and CDR2 FQNNGV. Trimming cost V 8 bases and J 1 base, with 8 bases left between them. This CDR3 contains 12 residues. The CDR3 DNA reads as TGTGCCAGCTCCGTCCGGAACACTGAAGCTTTCTTT. Translated, it gives CASSVRNTEAFF.

The rearrangement joins TRBV7-9 to TRBJ2-1, with a tentative D call TRBD1 (5 bases). This CDR3 has 13 amino acids. V was cut by 7 bases and J by 7 bases, with 14 bases left in between. From germline, CDR1 is SEHNR and CDR2 FQNEAQ (reference sequence). This CDR3 reads CASTPTEKNEQFF. The CDR3 region has the DNA TGTGCCAGCACCCCGACAGAGAAGAATGAGCAGTTCTTC. The entire variable domain, with the rest obtained from reference TRBV7-9 and TRBJ2-1, is as follows: DTGVSQNPRHKITKRGQNVTFRCDPISEHNRLYWYRQTLGQGPEFLTYFQNEAQLEKSRLLSDRFSAERPKGSFSTLEIQRTEQGDSAMYLCASTPTEKNEQFFGPGTRLTVL.

The chain links TRBV7-2 to TRBJ1-6; D perhaps matches TRBD1 (5 bases). The CDR3 has 13 residues. Trimming cost V 6 bases and J 18 bases, with 21 bases left between them. The germline CDR1 and CDR2 sequences are SGHTA and FQGNSA. The CDR3 protein is CASRRTITGTHHF. The CDR3 DNA follows: TGTGCCAGCAGGCGTACAATAACCGGGACTCACCACTTT.

This clone showed up just a few times. The sample carries other DNA sequences with the same CDR3. The V gene is TRBV4-1, the J gene TRBJ1-5, with 9 bases aligning to TRBD1. From germline, CDR1 is MGHRA and CDR2 YSYEKL. V was clipped by 3 bases and J by 8 bases; unmatched bases: 5. The CDR3 is 14 residues long. In DNA, the CDR3 is TGCGCCAGCAGCCAGTGGACAGGGGAGGAGCCCCAGCATTTT. Protein product: CASSQWTGEEPQHF.

This clone was seen only a few times. The genes are TRBV10-1 and TRBJ2-3, with 8 bases lining up with TRBD2. The J segment lost 4 bases and the V segment lost 7 bases, leaving 13 bases of the junction unmatched. CDR1 WNHNN and CDR2 SYGVQD come from the germline V gene (reference sequence). CDR3 length: 16 amino acids. In DNA form, the CDR3 reads TGCGCCAGCACCCCCGGGGGGGCCTGTCGCGCAGATACGCAGTATTTT. Its protein product is CASTPGGACRADTQYF.

The V and J genes are TRBV6-5 and TRBJ2-5, with no clear D. CDR3 length equals 14 residues. Germline V gene lookup returns CDR1 MNHEY and CDR2 SVGAGI. The V and J ends lost 3 bases and 0 bases respectively, with 8 bases between them. Here the CDR3 reads CASSYVGYQETQYF. CDR3 coding DNA: TGTGCCAGCAGTTATGTCGGGTACCAAGAGACCCAGTACTTC.

The chain is built from TRBV29-1 and TRBJ1-4, with unresolved D. V was trimmed by 1 base and J by 4 bases, leaving 13 bases between them. The CDR3 is 15 residues long. Germline V gives CDR1 SQVTM, CDR2 ANQGSEA. CDR3 residues: CSVEVVGSLNEKLFF. Written as DNA, the CDR3 is TGCAGCGTTGAAGTAGTCGGGTCGCTTAATGAAAAACTGTTTTTT.